This TCR beta chain was sequenced in a study of chemoradiotherapy in HPV16-positive cancers. Trimming took off 0 bases at V and 4 bases at J, with 10 bases between the two ends. Germline V gene data show CDR1 as SGHDN and CDR2 as FVKESK. The CDR3 contains 15 residues. The data were produced by immunoSEQ multiplex PCR, yet TCRdb's version contains in-frame clones alone and is incomplete. The sample includes 5,200 or so clones, approximately 84% of them seen just once. The sample was tumor tissue, taken from a patient who underwent chemoradiotherapy. The TCR originated in a human donor with HPV-associated anogenital cancer. The chain couples TRBV14 to TRBJ2-1; no reliable D call. The CDR3 spells CASSQDWGRYNEQFF. CDR3 nucleotide sequence: TGTGCCAGCAGCCAAGATTGGGGAAGATACAATGAGCAGTTCTTC. Drawing the rest from reference TRBV14 and TRBJ2-1, the complete variable domain is EAGVTQFPSHSVIEKGQTVTLRCDPISGHDNLYWYRRVMGKEIKFLLHFVKESKQDESGMPNNRFLAERTGGTYSTLKVQPAELEDSGVYFCASSQDWGRYNEQFFGPGTRLTVL.